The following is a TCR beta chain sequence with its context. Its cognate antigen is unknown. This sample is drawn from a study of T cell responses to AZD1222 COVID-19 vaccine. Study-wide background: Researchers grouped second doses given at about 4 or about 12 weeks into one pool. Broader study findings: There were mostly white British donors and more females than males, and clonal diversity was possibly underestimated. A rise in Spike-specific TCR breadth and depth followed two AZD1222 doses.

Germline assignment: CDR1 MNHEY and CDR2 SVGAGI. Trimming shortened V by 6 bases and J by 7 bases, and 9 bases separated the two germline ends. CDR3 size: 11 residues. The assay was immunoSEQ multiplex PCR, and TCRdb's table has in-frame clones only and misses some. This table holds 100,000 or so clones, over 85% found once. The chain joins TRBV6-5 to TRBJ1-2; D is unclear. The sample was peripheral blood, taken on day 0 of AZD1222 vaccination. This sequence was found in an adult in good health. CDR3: CASRVGSGYTF. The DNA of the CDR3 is TGTGCCAGCAGAGTAGGATCTGGCTACACCTTC.